A selection of T cell receptor beta chains follows, all from one sample in a study of vaccination and CD4 T cells after COVID-19. Which antigens these TCRs recognize remains unknown. TCRdb itself ran the PCR reads through MiXCR, one entry per CDR3 protein. The table lists over 15,000 distinct CDR3 sequences, around a third of them singletons, with roughly 25% in the top ten. The source was CD4+ T cells from blood, cultured in vitro, collected before SARS-CoV-2 vaccination. The receptors come from a human donor who received a COVID-19 vaccine. Both conserved end residues are part of each CDR3. D genes are given only for firm matches. Size is omitted from some rows. Given values are once, few, many or a class for expanded clones.

V gene: TRBV2
D gene: NA
clone size: NA
J gene: TRBJ1-4
CDR3 DNA: TGTGCCAGCAGTTTCCAGACGGCGAAATATGGAAAACTGTTTTTT
CDR3 protein: CASSFQTAKYGKLFF

V gene: TRBV28
D gene: NA
clone size: NA
J gene: TRBJ2-4
CDR3 DNA: TGTGCCAGCAGTCCGGGGCCGGGAGACATTCAGTACTTC
CDR3 protein: CASSPGPGDIQYF

V gene: TRBV18
D gene: NA
clone size: NA
J gene: TRBJ1-1
CDR3 DNA: TGTGCCAGCTCACCGAGACCGACAGAAATGAACACTGAAGCTTTCTTT
CDR3 protein: CASSPRPTEMNTEAFF

V gene: TRBV5-5
D gene: TRBD1
clone size: NA
J gene: TRBJ1-2
CDR3 DNA: TGTGCCAGCAGCCGTCAGGGGGTGGATGGCTACACCTTC
CDR3 protein: CASSRQGVDGYTF

V gene: TRBV25-1
D gene: NA
clone size: few
J gene: TRBJ1-5
CDR3 DNA: TGTGCCAGCAGTGAACTTACGGGCAATCAGCCCCAGCATTTT
CDR3 protein: CASSELTGNQPQHF

V gene: TRBV7-9
D gene: NA
clone size: few
J gene: TRBJ2-5
CDR3 DNA: TGTGCCAGCAGCTCGGACAAAGAGACCCAGTACTTC
CDR3 protein: CASSSDKETQYF

V gene: TRBV6-1
D gene: NA
clone size: NA
J gene: TRBJ1-5
CDR3 DNA: TGTGCCAGCAGTGTACGGGACGGAAATCAGCCCCAGCATTTT
CDR3 protein: CASSVRDGNQPQHF

V gene: TRBV2
D gene: NA
clone size: few
J gene: TRBJ1-2
CDR3 DNA: TGTGCCACCAAAGGCAGTGTGAATGGCTACACCTTC
CDR3 protein: CATKGSVNGYTF

V gene: TRBV6-5
D gene: TRBD1
clone size: NA
J gene: TRBJ1-5
CDR3 DNA: TGTGCCAGCAGTTGGGACAGGGGGCCCGATCAGCCCCAGCATTTT
CDR3 protein: CASSWDRGPDQPQHF

V gene: TRBV19
D gene: NA
clone size: few
J gene: TRBJ2-2
CDR3 DNA: TGTGCCAGTACCCCTTGGGGGTCGAACACCGGGGAGCTGTTTTTT
CDR3 protein: CASTPWGSNTGELFF

V gene: TRBV21-1
D gene: NA
clone size: NA
J gene: TRBJ2-7
CDR3 DNA: TGTGCCAGCAGCAAAGCCCAGGGGAGGGATGGGAATGCCTACGAGCAGTACTTC
CDR3 protein: CASSKAQGRDGNAYEQYF

V gene: TRBV7-9
D gene: TRBD1
clone size: NA
J gene: TRBJ2-2
CDR3 DNA: TGTGCCAGCAGAAGGACAGGGAAGACCGGGGAGCTGTTTTTT
CDR3 protein: CASRRTGKTGELFF

V gene: TRBV10-3
D gene: NA
clone size: few
J gene: TRBJ2-5
CDR3 DNA: TGTGCCATCAGCCGTTCAACGGCCAGGGGTTTAGAAGAGACCCAGTACTTC
CDR3 protein: CAISRSTARGLEETQYF

V gene: TRBV24-1
D gene: NA
clone size: NA
J gene: TRBJ1-1
CDR3 DNA: TGTGCCACCAGTGACCAACAGGGTGGGGCTTTCTTT
CDR3 protein: CATSDQQGGAFF

V gene: TRBV19
D gene: TRBD1
clone size: few
J gene: TRBJ1-2
CDR3 DNA: TGTGCCAGTAGTACTGGACAGGGGCCCTATGGCTACACCTTC
CDR3 protein: CASSTGQGPYGYTF

V gene: TRBV6-2/TRBV6-3
D gene: NA
clone size: few
J gene: TRBJ2-5
CDR3 DNA: TGTGCCAGCAGTTACGGGGGGACACCCCCGGGGACCCAGTACTTC
CDR3 protein: CASSYGGTPPGTQYF

V gene: TRBV7-3
D gene: TRBD1
clone size: few
J gene: TRBJ1-1
CDR3 DNA: TGTGCCAGCAGCGCGAATCCGGACAGGGGGCCCGCTGAAGCTTTCTTT
CDR3 protein: CASSANPDRGPAEAFF

V gene: TRBV2
D gene: TRBD1
clone size: few
J gene: TRBJ1-5
CDR3 DNA: TGTGCCAGCACTCAAAACAGGGGGGGTGGTCAGCCCCAGCATTTT
CDR3 protein: CASTQNRGGGQPQHF

V gene: TRBV19
D gene: NA
clone size: NA
J gene: TRBJ1-3
CDR3 DNA: TGTGCCACAGGTACGGGGTCCGCTGGAAACACCATATATTTT
CDR3 protein: CATGTGSAGNTIYF

V gene: TRBV20-1
D gene: TRBD2
clone size: NA
J gene: TRBJ2-1
CDR3 DNA: TGCAGTGCAGGACCTAGCGGGGGGCGCTCCTACAATGAGCAGTTCTTC
CDR3 protein: CSAGPSGGRSYNEQFF

V gene: TRBV24-1
D gene: TRBD1
clone size: NA
J gene: TRBJ1-2
CDR3 DNA: TGTGCCACCTCGGACAGGGAAAGAAATGGCTACACCTTC
CDR3 protein: CATSDRERNGYTF

V gene: TRBV7-9
D gene: NA
clone size: NA
J gene: TRBJ1-2
CDR3 DNA: TGTGCCAGCAGCTTGATTTGGGGGGGAGGCTACACCTTC
CDR3 protein: CASSLIWGGGYTF

V gene: TRBV19
D gene: NA
clone size: NA
J gene: TRBJ1-5
CDR3 DNA: TGTGCCAGTACACGCTCAGACGGGGGCCATCAGCCCCAGCATTTT
CDR3 protein: CASTRSDGGHQPQHF

V gene: TRBV30
D gene: NA
clone size: few
J gene: TRBJ1-1
CDR3 DNA: TGTGCCTGGAGTGTTCTTAGGGGATCGAACACTGAAGCTTTCTTT
CDR3 protein: CAWSVLRGSNTEAFF

V gene: TRBV20-1
D gene: NA
clone size: few
J gene: TRBJ1-1
CDR3 DNA: TGCAGTGCTAGAGATTGGGTGAAGGGCACTGAAGCTTTCTTT
CDR3 protein: CSARDWVKGTEAFF

V gene: TRBV6-2/TRBV6-3
D gene: TRBD1
clone size: NA
J gene: TRBJ1-2
CDR3 DNA: TGTGCCAGCAGTTACTCCGAGCCAGGGGGTATCTATGGCTACACCTTC
CDR3 protein: CASSYSEPGGIYGYTF

V gene: TRBV7-9
D gene: TRBD1
clone size: few
J gene: TRBJ2-7
CDR3 DNA: TGTGCCAGCAGCTTGGATTCCGGGACAGCCCGGTACGAGCAGTACTTC
CDR3 protein: CASSLDSGTARYEQYF

V gene: TRBV25-1
D gene: NA
clone size: NA
J gene: TRBJ1-2
CDR3 DNA: TGTGCCAGCAGTGAAGCGGGCGGAAACTATGGCTACACCTTC
CDR3 protein: CASSEAGGNYGYTF

V gene: TRBV7-8
D gene: NA
clone size: NA
J gene: TRBJ1-5
CDR3 DNA: TGTGCCAGCAGCTTATCCCACCAAAGCAATCAGCCCCAGCATTTT
CDR3 protein: CASSLSHQSNQPQHF

V gene: TRBV11-2
D gene: TRBD1
clone size: once
J gene: TRBJ1-1
CDR3 DNA: TGTGCCAGCAGCTTTAGACAGGGGTTGAACACTGAAGCTTTCTTT
CDR3 protein: CASSFRQGLNTEAFF

V gene: TRBV2
D gene: NA
clone size: NA
J gene: TRBJ1-1
CDR3 DNA: TGTGCCAGCAGCATATTTTCAGGGGCTTTCTTT
CDR3 protein: CASSIFSGAFF

V gene: TRBV5-6
D gene: TRBD1
clone size: few
J gene: TRBJ1-3
CDR3 DNA: TGTGCCAGCACTTTCGACAGGGGGTCTGGAAACACCATATATTTT
CDR3 protein: CASTFDRGSGNTIYF

V gene: TRBV20-1
D gene: TRBD1
clone size: NA
J gene: TRBJ2-7
CDR3 DNA: TGCAGTGCTAGTAGGACAGGGGGCGCGTACGAGCAGTACTTC
CDR3 protein: CSASRTGGAYEQYF

V gene: TRBV12-3/TRBV12-4
D gene: NA
clone size: NA
J gene: TRBJ2-5
CDR3 DNA: TGTGCCAGCAGTTTGGGGCACCAAGAGACCCAGTACTTC
CDR3 protein: CASSLGHQETQYF

V gene: TRBV5-4
D gene: TRBD1
clone size: NA
J gene: TRBJ1-2
CDR3 DNA: TGTGCCAGCAGCCGGAAGACAGGGGGAATTTGGGGCTACACCTTC
CDR3 protein: CASSRKTGGIWGYTF